This T cell receptor (beta chain) appears in the sequencing data of a study of blood T cells in healthy people across ages. Germline CDR1 is DFQATT and CDR2 is SNEGSKA (reference sequence). This CDR3 is 15 amino acids long. V lost 5 bases to trimming and J lost 5 bases, with 21 bases between them. It was with a sample-barcoded 5' primer and a J-beta primer mix that a second PCR of about 6 to 12 cycles was run. Each sample yielded at least 2.5 million CDR3-containing paired-end reads. TCRdb fed the 5' RACE reads into MiXCR, producing one record per CDR3 protein. Among approximately 600,000 distinct CDR3 sequences listed, around 54% were seen once.

The clonotype was recovered from a man between 60 and 75 years old in good health. Source material: blood. The chain joins TRBV20-1 to TRBJ2-5; D not certain. The CDR3 bases are TGCAGTGCTGGGAACCGGGCTGAGGTATCGGAGACCCAGTACTTC. Its translation is CSAGNRAEVSETQYF.